The 7 T cell receptor beta chains below were found in one sample sequenced in a study of T-cell memory formation after mild COVID-19. TCRdb reprocessed the 5' RACE reads via MiXCR and lists one record per CDR3 protein. The data show about 140,000 distinct CDR3 sequences, more than 12% seen once. The source material was PBMCs or a T cell subset sorted from them (not recorded which). All receptors derive from an adult woman who had mild COVID-19 (a few samples of this study predate the infection). Cell type and time point are not known.

There are a few counts of this clonotype. This rearrangement joins TRBV24-1 to TRBJ1-2, with D possibly TRBD1 on 6 matching bases. There are 13 residues in the CDR3. Germline V gives CDR1 KGHDR, CDR2 SFDVKD. V was cut by 5 bases and J by 7 bases, with 13 bases left in between. CDR3 loop: CATSAAGASGYTF. The DNA for the CDR3 is TGTGCCACCAGTGCTGCAGGGGCAAGTGGCTACACCTTC.

This clonotype was found many times. The CDR3 coding sequence is TGTGCCAGCAGCATCGAGGCTAGCGGATTCTCCTACGAGCAGTACTTC. It specifies CASSIEASGFSYEQYF. V gene TRBV7-2 combines with J gene TRBJ2-7, with 7 nucleotides matching TRBD2. CDR1 and CDR2 (germline): SGHTA, FQGNSA. The CDR3 extends over 16 amino acids. Trimming cost V 5 bases and J 0 bases; bases outside gene matches: 10.

The sample holds a few counts of this clonotype. This chain uses TRBV6-5 with TRBJ2-7; maybe TRBD2 (6 bases). The CDR3 sequence is 13 residues long. V was shortened by 7 bases and J by 3 bases, with 13 bases between the two germline ends. CDR1 is MNHEY and CDR2 is SVGAGI in the germline V gene. The CDR3 coding sequence is TGTGCCAGCAAAAAAGCGGGTAACTACGAGCAGTACTTC. Translated, it gives CASKKAGNYEQYF.

The CDR3 bases are TGTGCCAGCAGCCGGGGCTTGTACAGGGCGTCCTATGGCTACACCTTC. Its translation: CASSRGLYRASYGYTF. This rearrangement joins TRBV12-3 or TRBV12-4 to TRBJ1-2; tentative D call: TRBD1 (6 bases). V shed 6 bases and J shed 4 bases, with 21 bases lying between them. The length of the CDR3 is 16 residues.

In its sample, this clonotype was seen a few times. The chain uses TRBV25-1 and TRBJ2-7; D is perhaps TRBD2 (6 bases). Trimming removed 3 bases at V and 0 bases at J, with 9 bases between. Per germline, CDR1 MGHDK and CDR2 SYGVNS. The length of the CDR3 is 14 residues. This CDR3 is CASSDSGSSYEQYF. The CDR3 bases are TGTGCCAGCAGTGACTCCGGGAGCTCCTACGAGCAGTACTTC.

As DNA, the CDR3 is TGTGCCACCAGCAGAGACCGACGAGGCTACGAGCAGTACTTC. As protein: CATSRDRRGYEQYF. V and J are TRBV15 and TRBJ2-7; D unresolved. The ends were cut back, 0 bases at V and 3 bases at J, with 9 bases in the middle. This CDR3 has 14 residues. The germline gives CDR1 LNHNV, CDR2 YYDKDF (reference sequence).

This sequence joins TRBV6-5 and TRBJ1-2; 10 bases line up with TRBD1. CDR3 length equals 17 residues. V shed 0 bases and J 8 bases; nucleotides not matched to a gene: 12. Germline CDR1 MNHEY, CDR2 SVGAGI. The CDR3 spells CASSYSRRTGGFAGYTF. The CDR3 DNA reads as TGTGCCAGCAGTTACTCGCGGCGGACAGGGGGATTCGCAGGCTACACCTTC.